This TCR beta chain came from a study of response to subunit inactivated influenza vaccine. General observations from the study: The study's authors posited that every seasonal influenza vaccination enlists few new T cells.

On this clonotype: Its antigen is as yet unknown.

The length of the CDR3 is 13 residues. CDR1 and CDR2 from the germline V gene are SQVTM and ANQGSEA. Trimming removed 4 bases from V and 5 bases from J, with 13 bases in between. A single record per CDR3 protein comes from TCRdb applying MiXCR to the RT-PCR reads. The top ten hold around 10% of the sample, which has approximately 500,000 distinct CDR3 sequences, 12% to 15% seen once. Sequences were derived from PBMCs from blood, sampled about 13 days after vaccination. The J gene is TRBJ2-3, the V gene TRBV29-1, with a weak D call TRBD2 (6 bases). The clonotype comes from a middle-aged man who received an inactivated influenza vaccine. CDR3 coding DNA: TGCAGCGTTGCGCGGAGCGGGTTAGATACGCAGTATTTT. This sequence encodes CSVARSGLDTQYF.